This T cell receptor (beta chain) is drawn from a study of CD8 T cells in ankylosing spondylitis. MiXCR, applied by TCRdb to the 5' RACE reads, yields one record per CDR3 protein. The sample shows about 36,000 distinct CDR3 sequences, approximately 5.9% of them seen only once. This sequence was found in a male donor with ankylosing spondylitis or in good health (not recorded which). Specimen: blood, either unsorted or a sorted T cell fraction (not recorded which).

The CDR3: CASSYRGHHNEQFF. In DNA, the CDR3 is TGTGCCAGCAGTTACAGAGGGCACCACAATGAGCAGTTCTTC. The V call is TRBV6-2 or TRBV6-3, the J call TRBJ2-1; TRBD2 might be the D (5 bases). CDR3 length: 14 residues. Germline values: CDR1 MNHEY, CDR2 SVGEGT. V dropped 2 bases and J dropped 5 bases, with 10 bases sitting between them.